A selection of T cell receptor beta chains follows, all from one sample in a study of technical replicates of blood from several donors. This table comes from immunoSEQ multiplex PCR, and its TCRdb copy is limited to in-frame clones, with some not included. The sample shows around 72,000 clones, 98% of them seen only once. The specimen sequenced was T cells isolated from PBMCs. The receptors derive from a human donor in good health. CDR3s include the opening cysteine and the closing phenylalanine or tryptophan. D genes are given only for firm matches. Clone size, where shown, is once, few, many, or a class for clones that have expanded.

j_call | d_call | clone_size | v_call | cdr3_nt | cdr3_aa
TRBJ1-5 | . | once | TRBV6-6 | TGTGCCAGCAGTTACGGCGGAAATCAGCCCCAGCATTTT | CASSYGGNQPQHF
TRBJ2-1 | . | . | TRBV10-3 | TGTGCCATCAGTGAGACCTACGATGAGCAGTTCTTC | CAISETYDEQFF
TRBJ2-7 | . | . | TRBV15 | TGTGCCACCAGCAGAGAACTGCCCTCTCAGCAGTACTTC | CATSRELPSQQYF
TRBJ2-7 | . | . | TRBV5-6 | TGTGCCAGCAGCTACATTAAAGGCGGCTCCTACGAGCAGTACTTC | CASSYIKGGSYEQYF
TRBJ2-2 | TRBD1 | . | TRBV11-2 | TGTGCCAGCAGCTTGGGACAGGGCACCGGGGAGCTGTTTTTT | CASSLGQGTGELFF
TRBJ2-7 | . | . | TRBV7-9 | TGTGCCAGCAGCTTAGCCGGGGTCGGGGAGCAGTACTTC | CASSLAGVGEQYF
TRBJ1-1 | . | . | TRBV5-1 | TGCGCCAGCGGTCGGGAAGGCACCTATCATGACACTGAAGCTTTCTTT | CASGREGTYHDTEAFF
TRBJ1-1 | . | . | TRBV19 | TGTGCCAGTAGTGGGGGCCTGTACGGGACGGTTAACACTGAAGCTTTCTTT | CASSGGLYGTVNTEAFF
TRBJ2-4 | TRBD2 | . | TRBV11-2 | TGTGCCAGCAGCTACTTTAGCGGGTATTCCAAAAACATTCAGTACTTC | CASSYFSGYSKNIQYF
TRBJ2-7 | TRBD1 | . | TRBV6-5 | TGTGCCAGCGGCAAAAATCCGACAGGGGCCTACGAGCAGTACTTC | CASGKNPTGAYEQYF
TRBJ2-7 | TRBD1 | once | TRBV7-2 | TGTGCCAGCAGCAGGGACAGTGTCTACGAGCAGTACTTC | CASSRDSVYEQYF
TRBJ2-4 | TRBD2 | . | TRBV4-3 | TGCGCCAGCAGCCAAGAACTAGCGGGATGGGAGGAGGTAGCCAAAAACATTCAGTACTTC | CASSQELAGWEEVAKNIQYF
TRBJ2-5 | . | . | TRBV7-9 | TGTGCCAGCAGCCGCGGAGAGCTAGGGGTGTGGGTCCAGTACTTC | CASSRGELGVWVQYF
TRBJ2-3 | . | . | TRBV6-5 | TGTGCCAGCAGAATACTCCCGACTAGCACAGATACGCAGTATTTT | CASRILPTSTDTQYF
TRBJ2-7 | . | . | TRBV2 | TGTGCCAGCAGCGGCGACAGACACGAGCAGTACTTC | CASSGDRHEQYF
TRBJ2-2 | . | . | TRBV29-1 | TGCAGCATAAAACATAACACGGGGAACACCGGGGAGCTGTTTTTT | CSIKHNTGNTGELFF
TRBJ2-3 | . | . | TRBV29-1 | TGCAGCGTTGTAGCTAGCTCAGTTACGCAGTATTTT | CSVVASSVTQYF
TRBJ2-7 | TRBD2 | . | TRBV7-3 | TGTGCCAGCAGCTTGGACGCGGGAGGACCCTACGAGCAGTACTTC | CASSLDAGGPYEQYF
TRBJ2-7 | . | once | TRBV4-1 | TGCGCCAGCAGCCAACAAGACAGAAGGTACGAGCAGTACTTC | CASSQQDRRYEQYF
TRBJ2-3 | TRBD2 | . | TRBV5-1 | TGCGCCAGCAGCCGGGCCCTAGCGGGGGACACAGATACGCAGTATTTT | CASSRALAGDTDTQYF
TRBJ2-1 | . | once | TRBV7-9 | TGTGCCAGCAGCTCTACGACAGGTTCCAATGAGCAGTTCTTC | CASSSTTGSNEQFF
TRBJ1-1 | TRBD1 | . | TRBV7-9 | TGTGCCAGCAGCCTAGGGGGCGACACTGAAGCTTTCTTT | CASSLGGDTEAFF
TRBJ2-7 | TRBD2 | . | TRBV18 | TGTGCCAGCACACAAAGCGGGGGTTCATATTACGAGCAGTACTTC | CASTQSGGSYYEQYF
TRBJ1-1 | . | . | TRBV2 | TGTGCCAGCAGTGATAACAGGGATTACGGCACTGAAGCTTTCTTT | CASSDNRDYGTEAFF
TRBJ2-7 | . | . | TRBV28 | TGTGCCAGCACGGACGGGGAGAGGGAGCAGTACTTC | CASTDGEREQYF
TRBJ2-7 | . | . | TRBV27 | TGTGCCACGAGAAGGGGTTACGAGCAGTACTTC | CATRRGYEQYF
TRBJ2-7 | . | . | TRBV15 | TGTGCCACCAGCAGAGTGGCAGAACCCTACGAGCAGTACTTC | CATSRVAEPYEQYF
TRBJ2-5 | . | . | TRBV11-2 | TGTGCCAGCAGCTTCGAAGGCGCCGCCCCAGGGCCCCAGTACTTC | CASSFEGAAPGPQYF
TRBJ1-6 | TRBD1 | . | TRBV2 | TGTGCCAGTGCCAGGGACAGGGGGAATTCACCCCTCCACTTT | CASARDRGNSPLHF
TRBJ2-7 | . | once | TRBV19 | TGTGCCAGTAGTTTTACGGGGGCCTACGAGCAGTACTTC | CASSFTGAYEQYF
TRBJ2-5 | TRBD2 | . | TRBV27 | TGTGCCAGCAGTCCTGACCAGGGACTAGCGGGAGGGCTGGCGGAAGAGACCCAGTACTTC | CASSPDQGLAGGLAEETQYF
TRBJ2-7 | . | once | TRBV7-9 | TGTGCCAGCAGCTTAGGACAGCTCTACGAGCAGTACTTC | CASSLGQLYEQYF